These T cell receptor beta chains were read from a single sample in a study of shared clonotypes between healthy human individuals. The assay was immunoSEQ multiplex PCR, and TCRdb's table has in-frame clones only and misses some. The sample yields around 2.1 million clones, about 93% seen once. The specimen sequenced was naive CD8+ T cells from PBMCs. These receptors were collected from a man between 18 and 29 years old in good health. Some clones in this sample may be carry-over from other donors' samples. Both conserved end residues are part of each CDR3. Fields, in order: CDR3 protein, CDR3 DNA, D gene, J gene, clone size, V gene. A D gene is named only where the DNA matches it firmly. A row's size may be missing; if present it is once, few, many or a size class.

cdr3_aa: CASSYLDTGELFF; cdr3_nt: TGTGCCAGCAGTTACCTAGACACCGGGGAGCTGTTTTTT; d_call: NA; j_call: TRBJ2-2; clone_size: NA; v_call: TRBV6-5
cdr3_aa: CASSFGSNQPQHF; cdr3_nt: TGTGCCAGCAGCTTCGGGAGCAATCAGCCCCAGCATTTT; d_call: NA; j_call: TRBJ1-5; clone_size: NA; v_call: TRBV5-6
cdr3_aa: CASSVRSLNEKLFF; cdr3_nt: TGTGCCAGCAGCGTACGGTCTCTTAATGAAAAACTGTTTTTT; d_call: NA; j_call: TRBJ1-4; clone_size: NA; v_call: TRBV9
cdr3_aa: CASSPRFAGGYTF; cdr3_nt: TGTGCCAGCAGCCCTCGGTTTGCCGGTGGCTACACCTTC; d_call: NA; j_call: TRBJ1-2; clone_size: NA; v_call: TRBV5-6
cdr3_aa: CASSSSGTVWTYEQYF; cdr3_nt: TGTGCCAGCAGTTCCAGCGGGACAGTCTGGACCTACGAGCAGTACTTC; d_call: NA; j_call: TRBJ2-7; clone_size: NA; v_call: TRBV27
cdr3_aa: CASSYSDGRDYEQYF; cdr3_nt: TGTGCCAGCAGTTACTCGGACGGGAGAGACTACGAGCAGTACTTC; d_call: NA; j_call: TRBJ2-7; clone_size: NA; v_call: TRBV6-6
cdr3_aa: CASSYNPRMNTEAFF; cdr3_nt: TGTGCCAGCAGTTACAACCCGCGCATGAACACTGAAGCTTTCTTT; d_call: NA; j_call: TRBJ1-1; clone_size: NA; v_call: TRBV6-5
cdr3_aa: CASSSPGVGYTF; cdr3_nt: TGTGCCAGCAGTTCTCCAGGGGTCGGCTACACCTTC; d_call: NA; j_call: TRBJ1-2; clone_size: once; v_call: TRBV27
cdr3_aa: CASSQDWRSYNEQFF; cdr3_nt: TGCGCCAGCAGCCAAGACTGGCGCTCCTACAATGAGCAGTTCTTC; d_call: NA; j_call: TRBJ2-1; clone_size: NA; v_call: TRBV4-1
cdr3_aa: CASSFGGAEQFF; cdr3_nt: TGTGCCAGCAGTTTTGGAGGGGCTGAGCAGTTCTTC; d_call: NA; j_call: TRBJ2-1; clone_size: NA; v_call: TRBV27
cdr3_aa: CASSQRQGRTEAFF; cdr3_nt: TGTGCCAGCAGCCAGCGACAGGGAAGGACTGAAGCTTTCTTT; d_call: TRBD1; j_call: TRBJ1-1; clone_size: NA; v_call: TRBV14
cdr3_aa: CASSPTGTGAVDGYTF; cdr3_nt: TGTGCCAGCTCACCAACCGGGACAGGGGCTGTCGATGGCTACACCTTC; d_call: TRBD1; j_call: TRBJ1-2; clone_size: once; v_call: TRBV18
cdr3_aa: CAISNRQTTVTSGSSYEQYF; cdr3_nt: TGTGCCATCAGCAACCGCCAGACGACGGTGACTAGCGGCAGCTCCTACGAGCAGTACTTC; d_call: TRBD2; j_call: TRBJ2-7; clone_size: NA; v_call: TRBV10-3
cdr3_aa: CASSPRDRLGYEQYF; cdr3_nt: TGTGCCAGTAGTCCCCGGGACAGGTTGGGGTACGAGCAGTACTTC; d_call: TRBD1; j_call: TRBJ2-7; clone_size: NA; v_call: TRBV19
cdr3_aa: CASSSHPETQYF; cdr3_nt: TGTGCCAGCAGTTCACATCCGGAGACCCAGTACTTC; d_call: NA; j_call: TRBJ2-5; clone_size: NA; v_call: TRBV27
cdr3_aa: CASTHSRDNQYF; cdr3_nt: TGTGCCAGCACCCATAGCCGGGACAATCAGTACTTC; d_call: NA; j_call: TRBJ2-5; clone_size: NA; v_call: TRBV28
cdr3_aa: CASRESGQGFLGNTEAFF; cdr3_nt: TGTGCCAGCAGGGAATCGGGACAGGGGTTTTTGGGAAACACTGAAGCTTTCTTT; d_call: TRBD1; j_call: TRBJ1-1; clone_size: NA; v_call: TRBV11-1
cdr3_aa: CASSLAGGPLSSYNEQFF; cdr3_nt: TGTGCCAGCAGCTTAGCGGGAGGGCCCTTAAGCTCCTACAATGAGCAGTTCTTC; d_call: TRBD2; j_call: TRBJ2-1; clone_size: NA; v_call: TRBV11-1
cdr3_aa: CASSARGGSYTDTQYF; cdr3_nt: TGTGCCAGCAGCGCCCGCGGGGGGAGTTATACAGATACGCAGTATTTT; d_call: TRBD2; j_call: TRBJ2-3; clone_size: NA; v_call: TRBV11-2
cdr3_aa: CASSLPPGLREKLFF; cdr3_nt: TGTGCCAGCAGTTTACCCCCGGGGCTAAGGGAAAAACTGTTTTTT; d_call: NA; j_call: TRBJ1-4; clone_size: once; v_call: TRBV28
cdr3_aa: CSGDRNNEQFF; cdr3_nt: TGCAGCGGCGACAGGAACAATGAGCAGTTCTTC; d_call: NA; j_call: TRBJ2-1; clone_size: NA; v_call: TRBV29-1
cdr3_aa: CASSLTTATRFYEQYF; cdr3_nt: TGTGCCAGCAGCTTGACAACGGCGACAAGATTTTACGAGCAGTACTTC; d_call: NA; j_call: TRBJ2-7; clone_size: NA; v_call: TRBV5-6
cdr3_aa: CASSQVEEGRAGYTF; cdr3_nt: TGCGCCAGCAGCCAAGTCGAGGAGGGAAGGGCTGGCTACACCTTC; d_call: NA; j_call: TRBJ1-2; clone_size: NA; v_call: TRBV4-3
cdr3_aa: CASSESRTGGSSYTF; cdr3_nt: TGTGCCAGCAGTGAATCTAGGACAGGGGGTTCTAGCTACACCTTC; d_call: TRBD1; j_call: TRBJ1-2; clone_size: NA; v_call: TRBV2
cdr3_aa: CAISDGPDEQYF; cdr3_nt: TGTGCCATCAGTGACGGGCCAGACGAGCAGTACTTC; d_call: NA; j_call: TRBJ2-7; clone_size: NA; v_call: TRBV10-3
cdr3_aa: CASSPTFWAHEQYF; cdr3_nt: TGTGCCAGCAGCCCCACCTTCTGGGCCCACGAGCAGTACTTC; d_call: NA; j_call: TRBJ2-7; clone_size: NA; v_call: TRBV7-3
cdr3_aa: CSVDPQGAGETQYF; cdr3_nt: TGCAGCGTTGACCCCCAGGGGGCGGGTGAGACCCAGTACTTC; d_call: TRBD1; j_call: TRBJ2-5; clone_size: NA; v_call: TRBV29-1
cdr3_aa: CASSRGGPYEQYF; cdr3_nt: TGTGCCAGCAGCCGGGGGGGGCCCTACGAGCAGTACTTC; d_call: TRBD2; j_call: TRBJ2-7; clone_size: NA; v_call: TRBV27
cdr3_aa: CASSLKRGWDNEQFF; cdr3_nt: TGTGCCAGCAGCTTAAAGAGGGGGTGGGACAATGAGCAGTTCTTC; d_call: NA; j_call: TRBJ2-1; clone_size: once; v_call: TRBV7-9
cdr3_aa: CASSQRGGSGAFF; cdr3_nt: TGCGCCAGCAGCCAACGGGGGGGCTCAGGAGCTTTCTTT; d_call: NA; j_call: TRBJ1-1; clone_size: NA; v_call: TRBV4-1
cdr3_aa: CASSQDALGLLNNEQFF; cdr3_nt: TGCGCCAGCAGCCAAGATGCCTTGGGACTCTTAAACAATGAGCAGTTCTTC; d_call: NA; j_call: TRBJ2-1; clone_size: NA; v_call: TRBV4-1
cdr3_aa: CASSHRAARASSYEQYF; cdr3_nt: TGTGCCAGCAGCCACCGAGCCGCCAGGGCCAGCTCCTACGAGCAGTACTTC; d_call: NA; j_call: TRBJ2-7; clone_size: once; v_call: TRBV13
cdr3_aa: CASSQGGAYSYEQYF; cdr3_nt: TGTGCCAGCAGCCAAGGAGGGGCCTACTCCTACGAGCAGTACTTC; d_call: NA; j_call: TRBJ2-7; clone_size: NA; v_call: TRBV4-2
cdr3_aa: CASSLSRAGGYTF; cdr3_nt: TGTGCCAGCAGTTTATCACGGGCCGGGGGCTACACCTTC; d_call: NA; j_call: TRBJ1-2; clone_size: NA; v_call: TRBV27
cdr3_aa: CASSLSPRTRWGGTQYF; cdr3_nt: TGTGCCAGCAGTTTATCTCCCCGGACCCGATGGGGAGGGACCCAGTACTTC; d_call: NA; j_call: TRBJ2-5; clone_size: NA; v_call: TRBV27
cdr3_aa: CATSRAGQGHTQYF; cdr3_nt: TGTGCCACCAGCAGAGCGGGACAGGGTCATACGCAGTATTTT; d_call: TRBD1; j_call: TRBJ2-3; clone_size: NA; v_call: TRBV15
cdr3_aa: CATSRRTPEGSGYGYTF; cdr3_nt: TGTGCCACCAGCAGACGGACTCCGGAGGGATCCGGTTATGGCTACACCTTC; d_call: NA; j_call: TRBJ1-2; clone_size: NA; v_call: TRBV15
cdr3_aa: CASSPPGSRLGETQYF; cdr3_nt: TGTGCCAGTAGCCCGCCGGGAAGCCGACTTGGAGAGACCCAGTACTTC; d_call: NA; j_call: TRBJ2-5; clone_size: NA; v_call: TRBV19
cdr3_aa: CASSPGLSYEQYF; cdr3_nt: TGTGCCAGCAGCCCCGGACTTTCATACGAGCAGTACTTC; d_call: NA; j_call: TRBJ2-7; clone_size: NA; v_call: TRBV9
cdr3_aa: CSAGERYNQPQHF; cdr3_nt: TGCAGCGCTGGGGAAAGGTACAATCAGCCCCAGCATTTT; d_call: NA; j_call: TRBJ1-5; clone_size: NA; v_call: TRBV29-1
cdr3_aa: CASSHRSGIHEQYF; cdr3_nt: TGCGCCAGCAGCCACCGGAGCGGGATCCACGAGCAGTACTTC; d_call: TRBD2; j_call: TRBJ2-7; clone_size: NA; v_call: TRBV5-1
cdr3_aa: CASSGRTALYYEQYF; cdr3_nt: TGTGCCAGCAGTGGAAGGACGGCTTTATACTACGAGCAGTACTTC; d_call: NA; j_call: TRBJ2-7; clone_size: NA; v_call: TRBV6-1
cdr3_aa: CAISDSRGWTEAFF; cdr3_nt: TGTGCCATCAGTGACTCCAGGGGTTGGACTGAAGCTTTCTTT; d_call: NA; j_call: TRBJ1-1; clone_size: NA; v_call: TRBV10-3
cdr3_aa: CASSDWGSYEQYF; cdr3_nt: TGTGCCAGCAGTGATTGGGGATCCTACGAGCAGTACTTC; d_call: NA; j_call: TRBJ2-7; clone_size: NA; v_call: TRBV25-1
cdr3_aa: CASSGGAEGDEVNTEAFF; cdr3_nt: TGTGCCAGCAGCGGAGGCGCCGAAGGGGATGAGGTGAACACTGAAGCTTTCTTT; d_call: NA; j_call: TRBJ1-1; clone_size: NA; v_call: TRBV9
cdr3_aa: CASSPIGLAGFYEQYF; cdr3_nt: TGCGCCAGCAGCCCTATAGGACTAGCGGGATTCTACGAGCAGTACTTC; d_call: TRBD2; j_call: TRBJ2-7; clone_size: NA; v_call: TRBV4-1
cdr3_aa: CASSSLLTGRVGAGELFF; cdr3_nt: TGTGCCAGCAGTTCCCTTTTAACAGGCAGGGTCGGCGCCGGGGAGCTGTTTTTT; d_call: NA; j_call: TRBJ2-2; clone_size: NA; v_call: TRBV27
cdr3_aa: CASSPGTGGGYEQYF; cdr3_nt: TGCGCCAGCAGCCCCGGGACAGGGGGAGGCTACGAGCAGTACTTC; d_call: TRBD1; j_call: TRBJ2-7; clone_size: NA; v_call: TRBV5-1
cdr3_aa: CASSLRSDSGNTIYF; cdr3_nt: TGTGCCAGCAGCTTAAGAAGCGACTCTGGAAACACCATATATTTT; d_call: NA; j_call: TRBJ1-3; clone_size: NA; v_call: TRBV7-8
cdr3_aa: CASSPGLARETQYF; cdr3_nt: TGTGCCAGCAGCCCCGGACTAGCGAGAGAGACCCAGTACTTC; d_call: TRBD2; j_call: TRBJ2-5; clone_size: once; v_call: TRBV7-8
cdr3_aa: CASSSILAGNVEQYF; cdr3_nt: TGTGCCAGCAGTTCCATCCTAGCGGGGAACGTCGAGCAGTACTTC; d_call: TRBD2; j_call: TRBJ2-7; clone_size: NA; v_call: TRBV28
cdr3_aa: CASSQEEGQINQPQHF; cdr3_nt: TGTGCCAGCAGCCAAGAAGAGGGACAGATCAATCAGCCCCAGCATTTT; d_call: TRBD1; j_call: TRBJ1-5; clone_size: NA; v_call: TRBV4-2
cdr3_aa: CASSFPFSSGQPTTDTQYF; cdr3_nt: TGTGCCAGCAGTTTTCCCTTCTCTAGCGGCCAACCAACCACAGATACGCAGTATTTT; d_call: TRBD2; j_call: TRBJ2-3; clone_size: NA; v_call: TRBV27
cdr3_aa: CASSPDREVHEQYF; cdr3_nt: TGCGCCAGCAGTCCTGACAGGGAGGTCCACGAGCAGTACTTC; d_call: NA; j_call: TRBJ2-7; clone_size: NA; v_call: TRBV10-2
cdr3_aa: CASSLWAGTTNFYEQYF; cdr3_nt: TGTGCCAGCAGTTTATGGGCCGGGACCACGAATTTCTACGAGCAGTACTTC; d_call: NA; j_call: TRBJ2-7; clone_size: once; v_call: TRBV27
cdr3_aa: CSVPVGRYGYTF; cdr3_nt: TGCAGCGTCCCCGTCGGGCGGTATGGCTACACCTTC; d_call: NA; j_call: TRBJ1-2; clone_size: NA; v_call: TRBV29-1
cdr3_aa: CASSFDSLTEAFF; cdr3_nt: TGTGCCAGCAGTTTCGACAGTTTGACTGAAGCTTTCTTT; d_call: NA; j_call: TRBJ1-1; clone_size: few; v_call: TRBV6-5